The clone carrying this T cell receptor (beta chain) was observed a handful of times. This specimen belongs to a study of naive and memory T cell subsets. Alpha and beta libraries were amplified separately from the second PCR onward. The V end lost 7 bases, the J end lost 2 bases, and 9 bases lay between the germline ends. The V gene's germline CDR1 is GTSNPN and CDR2 SVGIG (reference sequence). This CDR3 contains 11 residues. The beta constant-region primer was an equimolar mix of two oligonucleotides covering TRBC1 and TRBC2. TCRdb independently ran MiXCR on the UMI-ligation and nested PCR reads; one entry per CDR3 protein. The data hold some 150,000 distinct CDR3 sequences, with about 18% observed a single time.

This receptor was identified in a human donor in good health. The sample consisted of naive CD4+ T cells from blood. The chain uses TRBV30 and TRBJ2-7; no clear D gene. CDR3 sequence (DNA): TGTGCCTTTTCAGCTGCCTACGAGCAGTACTTC. This sequence encodes CAFSAAYEQYF.